This T cell receptor beta chain comes out of a study of read filtering for tumor transcriptome and immune sequencing. Study-wide background: After DNase treatment, RNA was made into whole-transcriptome libraries.

Molecular barcoded adaptors covering alpha/delta and beta/gamma chains were used on 400 ng RNA. From the reads, TCRdb called clonotypes with MiXCR, one entry per CDR3 protein. The data contain about 57,000 distinct CDR3 sequences, 20% to 25% of them seen just once; the ten biggest clones take up 17%. The V gene's germline CDR1 is LNHDA and CDR2 SQIVND (reference sequence). This CDR3 region has 15 residues. Study-level points and caveats: Approximately 80% of IR-seq clonotypes had one read, totaling 3% to 4% of reads; RNA-seq: about 70% and 40%. This fraction held mixed bone marrow immune cells after CD138-negative sorting.

Sampling of bone marrow took place during active disease in every patient. About this clonotype itself: Its target is unknown. The germline gene is not matched at one end of the junction; a read error may be the cause.

V gene TRBV19 combines with J gene TRBJ1-6; D is unresolved. Sequencing was carried out using a population of CD138-negative cells sorted from bone marrow. The origin of this receptor is a donor aged 40 or older with multiple myeloma. DNA of the CDR3: TGTGCCAGTAGGATCTTGGGCAGGCGCAATTCACTCCTCCACTTT. Protein sequence: CASRILGRRNSLLHF.